Listed below are T cell receptor beta chains from one sample, sequenced in a study of CD8+ T cells in alopecia areata. Sequencing was performed with immunoSEQ multiplex PCR; in TCRdb, only in-frame clones are kept and a portion is missing. The sample includes about 90,000 clones, 40% to 50% of them seen just once. The material sequenced was CD8+ T cells sorted from blood, taken at week 24, from a patient treated with tofacitinib. All receptors come from a human donor with alopecia areata. CDR3s include the opening cysteine and the closing phenylalanine or tryptophan. A D gene is named only where the DNA matches it firmly. Size is stated for part of the rows, as once, few or many counts, or as a class when the clone is expanded.

j_call	d_call	clone_size	v_call	cdr3_aa	cdr3_nt
TRBJ1-1	-	-	TRBV7-2	CASSLEMSGVANTEAFF	TGTGCCAGCAGCTTAGAAATGTCGGGAGTGGCGAACACTGAAGCTTTCTTT
TRBJ2-7	-	few	TRBV10-3	CAISEGLLSYEQYF	TGTGCCATCAGTGAGGGACTCCTCTCCTACGAGCAGTACTTC
TRBJ1-1	-	few	TRBV30	CAWWAGGNTEAFF	TGTGCCTGGTGGGCCGGGGGGAACACTGAAGCTTTCTTT
TRBJ2-7	-	-	TRBV4-1	CASSHRSGSVLGEQYF	TGCGCCAGCAGCCATCGGAGCGGGTCCGTTCTAGGCGAGCAGTACTTC
TRBJ2-4	TRBD2	-	TRBV10-3	CAISERSGGGYAIQYF	TGTGCCATCAGTGAGAGGTCTGGGGGGGGGTATGCCATTCAGTACTTC
TRBJ2-7	-	few	TRBV19	CASSAPDIPSYEQYF	TGTGCCAGTAGTGCACCCGACATCCCGAGCTACGAGCAGTACTTC
TRBJ2-1	TRBD1	-	TRBV27	CASRDHRGWAYNEQFF	TGTGCCAGCAGAGATCACAGGGGATGGGCCTACAATGAGCAGTTCTTC
TRBJ1-2	TRBD1	-	TRBV9	CASSGGFTGQGARGYGYTF	TGTGCCAGCAGCGGAGGATTTACGGGACAGGGGGCAAGAGGATATGGCTACACCTTC
TRBJ2-1	-	-	TRBV7-8	CASSLLGAMDNEQFF	TGTGCCAGCAGCTTACTGGGGGCGATGGACAATGAGCAGTTCTTC
TRBJ1-5	-	-	TRBV19	CASSIVGDLSNQPQHF	TGTGCCAGTAGTATAGTCGGGGACCTTAGCAATCAGCCCCAGCATTTT
TRBJ2-7	-	-	TRBV9	CASSVEGQGGLMGEQYF	TGTGCCAGCAGCGTAGAAGGGCAGGGAGGCCTCATGGGGGAGCAGTACTTC
TRBJ2-1	-	-	TRBV4-2	CASSHGNEQFF	TGTGCCAGCAGCCACGGAAATGAGCAGTTCTTC
TRBJ1-5	-	-	TRBV14	CASSPPGRDKEDNQPQHF	TGTGCCAGCAGCCCCCCGGGAAGGGACAAGGAAGACAATCAGCCCCAGCATTTT
TRBJ2-2	TRBD1	-	TRBV14	CASSQEAYGQGNTGELFF	TGTGCCAGCAGCCAAGAGGCCTACGGACAGGGGAACACCGGGGAGCTGTTTTTT
TRBJ1-2	TRBD1	few	TRBV13	CASSHGQGASIGYTF	TGTGCCAGCAGCCACGGACAGGGGGCGAGCATTGGCTACACCTTC
TRBJ1-1	-	few	TRBV28	CASSLGAFF	TGTGCCAGCAGTTTGGGGGCTTTCTTT
TRBJ2-4	-	-	TRBV19	CASSIDRSTGNIQYF	TGTGCCAGTAGTATAGATCGGTCTACCGGGAACATTCAGTACTTC
TRBJ1-4	-	-	TRBV4-1	CASSQGTTTNEKLFF	TGCGCCAGCAGCCAAGGGACCACAACTAATGAAAAACTGTTTTTT
TRBJ2-7	TRBD1	few	TRBV9	CASSFPGQGLYEQYF	TGTGCCAGCAGTTTCCCCGGACAGGGCCTCTACGAGCAGTACTTC
TRBJ2-1	-	-	TRBV29-1	CSADPSGWANEQFF	TGCAGCGCCGACCCCTCGGGATGGGCAAATGAGCAGTTCTTC
TRBJ2-3	TRBD2	few	TRBV2	CASSPSLAGDFTQYF	TGTGCCAGCAGCCCGTCACTAGCGGGAGATTTCACGCAGTATTTT
TRBJ2-7	-	-	TRBV13	CASSPGLLSSYEQYF	TGTGCCAGCAGCCCCGGACTGTTGAGCTCCTACGAGCAGTACTTC
TRBJ2-1	-	-	TRBV20-1	CSARTYEQFF	TGCAGTGCAAGGACGTATGAGCAGTTCTTC
TRBJ2-1	-	few	TRBV4-1	CASSQVARTEQFF	TGCGCCAGCAGCCAAGTAGCGAGGACTGAGCAGTTCTTC
TRBJ2-7	-	once	TRBV7-9	CASSSGTVIYEQYF	TGTGCCAGCAGCTCTGGGACGGTCATCTACGAGCAGTACTTC
TRBJ2-1	TRBD2	-	TRBV29-1	CSVAGTSGVNEQFF	TGCAGCGTAGCCGGGACTAGCGGGGTAAATGAGCAGTTCTTC
TRBJ1-1	-	-	TRBV7-9	CASSFWTANTEAFF	TGTGCCAGCAGCTTTTGGACAGCTAACACTGAAGCTTTCTTT
TRBJ2-3	-	few	TRBV25-1	CASSGGWGAMTDTQYF	TGTGCCAGCAGTGGTGGGTGGGGGGCGATGACAGATACGCAGTATTTT
TRBJ2-1	TRBD2	-	TRBV5-1	CASSLEGLADEQFF	TGCGCCAGCAGCTTGGAAGGACTAGCCGATGAGCAGTTCTTC
TRBJ2-7	-	-	TRBV28	CASQTTRDFDEQYF	TGTGCCAGCCAAACCACCCGGGACTTCGACGAGCAGTACTTC
TRBJ1-5	-	-	TRBV4-1	CASSQVVGYSNQPQHF	TGCGCCAGCAGCCAAGTGGTAGGCTATAGCAATCAGCCCCAGCATTTT
TRBJ2-7	-	few	TRBV29-1	CSVERGEPYEQYF	TGCAGCGTTGAACGCGGGGAACCCTACGAGCAGTACTTC
TRBJ1-2	-	-	TRBV29-1	CSVDSGYTF	TGCAGCGTTGACAGTGGCTACACCTTC
TRBJ2-1	TRBD2	-	TRBV7-9	CASILSGRPNNEQFF	TGTGCCAGCATCCTCAGCGGGAGGCCCAACAATGAGCAGTTCTTC
TRBJ2-1	TRBD2	-	TRBV9	CASSAESSGRDNEQFF	TGTGCCAGCAGCGCAGAATCTAGCGGGAGAGACAATGAGCAGTTCTTC
TRBJ2-2	TRBD1	few	TRBV7-7	CASSRNTGTGVTGELFF	TGTGCTAGCAGCCGCAATACCGGGACAGGGGTAACCGGGGAGCTGTTTTTT
TRBJ2-3	-	-	TRBV15	CATSREGLSTDTQYF	TGTGCCACCAGCAGGGAGGGACTTAGCACAGATACGCAGTATTTT
TRBJ2-4	-	-	TRBV5-1	CASSLQQRRNLAKNIQYF	TGCGCCAGCAGCTTACAACAACGACGGAATCTAGCCAAAAACATTCAGTACTTC
TRBJ1-5	TRBD1	-	TRBV15	CATSTRGGNQPQHF	TGTGCCACCAGCACCAGGGGGGGCAATCAGCCCCAGCATTTT
TRBJ2-7	TRBD2	-	TRBV27	CASSPSTSGRGYEQYF	TGTGCCAGCAGTCCATCTACTAGCGGGAGGGGGTACGAGCAGTACTTC
TRBJ2-7	TRBD1	-	TRBV29-1	CSAAPRDRGNYEQYF	TGCAGCGCCGCGCCCCGGGACAGGGGGAACTACGAGCAGTACTTC
TRBJ2-5	TRBD1	-	TRBV7-9	CASPSTGVQETQYF	TGTGCCAGCCCCTCCACAGGGGTACAAGAGACCCAGTACTTC
TRBJ1-2	TRBD1	once	TRBV27	CASSLFQGAGNGYTF	TGTGCCAGCAGTTTATTCCAGGGGGCCGGAAATGGCTACACCTTC
TRBJ1-1	-	many	TRBV27	CASSLGGDTEAFF	TGTGCCAGCAGTTTGGGCGGCGACACTGAAGCTTTCTTT